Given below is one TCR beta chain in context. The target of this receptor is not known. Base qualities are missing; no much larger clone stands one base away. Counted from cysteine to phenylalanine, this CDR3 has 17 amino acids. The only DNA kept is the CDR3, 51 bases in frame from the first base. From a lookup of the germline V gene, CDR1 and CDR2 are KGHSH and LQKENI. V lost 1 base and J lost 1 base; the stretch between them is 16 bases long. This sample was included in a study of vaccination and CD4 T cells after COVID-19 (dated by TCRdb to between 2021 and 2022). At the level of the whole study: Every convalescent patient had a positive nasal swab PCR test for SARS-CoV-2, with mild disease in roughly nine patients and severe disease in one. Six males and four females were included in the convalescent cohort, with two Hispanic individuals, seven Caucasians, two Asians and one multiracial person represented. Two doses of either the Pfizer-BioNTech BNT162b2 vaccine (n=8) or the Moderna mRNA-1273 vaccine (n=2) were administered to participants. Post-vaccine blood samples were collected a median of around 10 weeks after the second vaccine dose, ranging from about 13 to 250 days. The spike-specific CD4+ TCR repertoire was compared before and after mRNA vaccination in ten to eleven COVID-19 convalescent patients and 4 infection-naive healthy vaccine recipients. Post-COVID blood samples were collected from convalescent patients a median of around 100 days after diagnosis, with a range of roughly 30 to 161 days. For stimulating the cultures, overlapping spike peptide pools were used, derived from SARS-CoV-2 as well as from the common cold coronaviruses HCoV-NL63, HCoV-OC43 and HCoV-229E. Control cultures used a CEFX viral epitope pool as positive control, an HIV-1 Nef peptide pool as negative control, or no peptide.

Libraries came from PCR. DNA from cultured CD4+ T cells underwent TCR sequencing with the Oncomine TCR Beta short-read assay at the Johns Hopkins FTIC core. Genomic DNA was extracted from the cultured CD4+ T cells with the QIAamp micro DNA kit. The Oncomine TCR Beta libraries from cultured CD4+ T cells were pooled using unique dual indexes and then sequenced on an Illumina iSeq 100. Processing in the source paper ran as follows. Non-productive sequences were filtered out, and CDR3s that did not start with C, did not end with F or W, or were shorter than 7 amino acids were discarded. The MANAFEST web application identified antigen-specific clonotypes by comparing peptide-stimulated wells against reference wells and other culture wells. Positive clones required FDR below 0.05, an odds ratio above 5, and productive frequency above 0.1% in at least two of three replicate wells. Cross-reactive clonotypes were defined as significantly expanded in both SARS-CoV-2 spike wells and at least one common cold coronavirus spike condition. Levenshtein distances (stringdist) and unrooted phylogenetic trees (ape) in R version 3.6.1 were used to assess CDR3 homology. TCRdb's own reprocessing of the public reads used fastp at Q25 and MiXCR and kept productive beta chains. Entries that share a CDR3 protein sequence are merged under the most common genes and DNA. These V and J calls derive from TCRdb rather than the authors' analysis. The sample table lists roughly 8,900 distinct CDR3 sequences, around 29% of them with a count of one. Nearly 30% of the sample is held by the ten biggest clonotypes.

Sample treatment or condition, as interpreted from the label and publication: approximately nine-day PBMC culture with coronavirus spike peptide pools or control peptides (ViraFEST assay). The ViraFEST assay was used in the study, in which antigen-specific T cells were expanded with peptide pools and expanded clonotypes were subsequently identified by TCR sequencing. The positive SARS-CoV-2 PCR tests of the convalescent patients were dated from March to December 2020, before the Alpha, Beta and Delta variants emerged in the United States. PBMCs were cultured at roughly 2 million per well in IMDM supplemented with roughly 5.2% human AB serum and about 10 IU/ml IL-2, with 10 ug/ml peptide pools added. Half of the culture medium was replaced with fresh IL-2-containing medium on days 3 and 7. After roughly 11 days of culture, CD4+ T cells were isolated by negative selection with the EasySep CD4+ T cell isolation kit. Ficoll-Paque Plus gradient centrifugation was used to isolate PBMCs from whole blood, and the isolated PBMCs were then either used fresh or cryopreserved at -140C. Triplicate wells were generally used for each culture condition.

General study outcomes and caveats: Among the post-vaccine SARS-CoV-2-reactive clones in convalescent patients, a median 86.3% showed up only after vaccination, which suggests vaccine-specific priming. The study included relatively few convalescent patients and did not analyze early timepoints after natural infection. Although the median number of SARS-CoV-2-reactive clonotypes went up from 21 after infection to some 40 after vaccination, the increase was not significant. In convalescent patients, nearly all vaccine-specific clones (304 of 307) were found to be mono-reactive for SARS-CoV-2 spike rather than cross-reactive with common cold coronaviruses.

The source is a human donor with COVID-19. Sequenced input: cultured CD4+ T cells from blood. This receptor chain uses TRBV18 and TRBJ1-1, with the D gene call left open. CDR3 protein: CASSPLLGGLANTEAFF. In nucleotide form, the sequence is TGTGCCAGCTCACCACTTTTAGGAGGTCTCGCGAACACTGAAGCTTTCTTT.